What follows describes a single T cell receptor (beta chain). This clonotype was found a few times. There is no known antigen for this receptor. The record has no base qualities; no much larger clone is one base away. This sample is part of a study of T cells after yellow fever vaccination (dated by TCRdb to the late 2010s). Regarding the research as a whole: The SMART-Seq v4 Ultra Low Input RNA kit was used to prepare libraries from fractions with low cell numbers. To follow T-cell clones before and after primary and booster YFV17D yellow fever vaccination, bulk TCR alpha and beta repertoires were sequenced over time. Two healthy male donors, one aged 18 to 30 and one aged 30 to 40 years, made up the cohort. Blood was collected at multiple timepoints before and after primary and secondary immunization, and bulk PBMC replicates and cell subsets were isolated.

General conclusions and limits of the study: Because only a couple of donors were included in the study, the extent to which the findings can be generalized is limited. Most clones expanded after primary vaccination were re-detected after the booster (about 95% of CD4 and more than 70% of CD8), suggesting broad memory maintenance. A small fraction of clonotypes appeared in both the CD4 and CD8 compartments, likely as a result of convergent recombination. FACS-sorted repertoires could contain abundant contaminating clonotypes from the bulk population, so computational filtering was required. Compared with the primary T-cell response, the secondary T-cell response was weaker but faster, peaking on day 5 rather than day 15.

The treatment or condition label, as the study defines it: live attenuated yellow fever vaccine strain. Two biological replicates of bulk PBMCs were collected at each blood-draw timepoint. A standard Ficoll-Paque protocol was used to isolate PBMCs from peripheral blood. TriZol was used to extract RNA from bulk PBMCs, from CD4 and CD8 fractions, and from dextramer-positive and dextramer-negative fractions. TCR cDNA was synthesized by 5'RACE template switching, through which a universal primer site and unique molecular identifiers were introduced. Priming for cDNA synthesis came from both the TCR alpha and TCR beta constant segments. Library amplification involved two PCR steps, and the second step added sample barcodes and sequencing adapters. Sequencing of libraries was performed on Illumina HiSeq 2500 (2x100 bp) or NovaSeq (2x150 bp). The paper's data handling went like this. MIGEC was used to demultiplex reads and collapse the reads into UMI consensus sequences, and MiXCR was used for V(D)J alignment. Vaccine-responding clonotypes were defined with edgeR using replicate PBMC samples, requiring FDR below 0.01 and a log2 fold change above 5 up to day 15. CD4 or CD8 identity was assigned to each bulk clonotype according to whether the clonotype was present at higher abundance in the sequenced CD4 repertoire or the sequenced CD8 repertoire. TCRdb redid the processing of the public reads, applying fastp at Q25 and MiXCR, and retained in-frame beta chains. Every entry covers one CDR3 protein and lists the most common genes and DNA from its rows. The V and J calls were determined by TCRdb, not by the authors. This sample is represented by 500,000 to 550,000 distinct CDR3 sequences; roughly a fifth of them were singletons. Around 16% of the sample is held by the ten biggest clonotypes.

Material: PBMCs, obtained approximately 22 days after the first yellow fever vaccination. The receptor's source is a man younger than 30 who received the YFV17D yellow fever vaccine.

DNA sequence: TGTGCCAGCAGAGATCACACAGATACGCAGTATTTT. The translation is CASRDHTDTQYF. The V and J segments used are TRBV6-5 and TRBJ2-3, with the identity of the D gene unclear. CDR1 is given as MNHEY and CDR2 as SVGAGI, both from the germline V gene. V gives up 6 bases and J gives up 2 bases, and the segment between their germline ends measures 6 bases. The CDR3 spans 12 residues, from the cysteine through the phenylalanine. The CDR3 DNA has 36 bases and is translated from base 1.